This T cell receptor (beta chain) originates from a study of blood T cell repertoires in COVID-19. Study in general: Collection of acute and convalescent COVID-19 samples took place in the United States, Italy and Spain.

The CDR3 spans 16 residues. Trimming at V came to 6 bases and at J to 7 bases, leaving 10 bases not matched to a gene. The germline V gene encodes CDR1 SGHVS and CDR2 FQNEAQ. Original processing notes: It was from reference gene primer amplification that nucleated cell counts were estimated. Sequencing used immunoSEQ multiplex PCR; TCRdb keeps in-frame clones, though not all of them. For V, J and clone size, that table is used; D and trimming come from the DNA. Of a few hundred thousand clones listed, approximately 86% are singletons. Seattle enrolled patients during active infection and tracked them longitudinally.

This TCR was sampled from a woman aged 55 to 70 with COVID-19, enrolled during active disease. The chain recombines TRBV7-8 with TRBJ1-6, with 9 bases aligning to TRBD1. Source material: peripheral blood. The CDR3 nucleotides are TGTGCCAGCAGTGATGAACCGGGACAGGGCAATTCACCCCTCCACTTT. Protein product: CASSDEPGQGNSPLHF.